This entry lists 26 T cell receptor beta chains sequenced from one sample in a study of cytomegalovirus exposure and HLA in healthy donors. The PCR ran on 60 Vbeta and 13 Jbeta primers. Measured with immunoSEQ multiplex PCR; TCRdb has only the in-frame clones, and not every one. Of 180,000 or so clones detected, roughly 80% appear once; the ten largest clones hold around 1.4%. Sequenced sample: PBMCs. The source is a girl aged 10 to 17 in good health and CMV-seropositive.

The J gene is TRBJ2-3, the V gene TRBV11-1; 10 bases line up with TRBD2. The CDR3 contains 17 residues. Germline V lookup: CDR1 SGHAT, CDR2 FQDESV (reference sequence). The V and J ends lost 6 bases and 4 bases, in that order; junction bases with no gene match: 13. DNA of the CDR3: TGTGCCAGCAGTCTAGGTTGGGCTAGCGGGAGCGCAGATACGCAGTATTTT. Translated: CASSLGWASGSADTQYF.

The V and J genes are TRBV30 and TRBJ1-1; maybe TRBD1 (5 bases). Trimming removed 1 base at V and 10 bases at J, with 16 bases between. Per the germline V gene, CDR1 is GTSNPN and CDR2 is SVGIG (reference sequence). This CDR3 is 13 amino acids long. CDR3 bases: TGTGCCTGGAGTGGGAGGGGTGGATTACGAGCTTTCTTT. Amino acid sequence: CAWSGRGGLRAFF.

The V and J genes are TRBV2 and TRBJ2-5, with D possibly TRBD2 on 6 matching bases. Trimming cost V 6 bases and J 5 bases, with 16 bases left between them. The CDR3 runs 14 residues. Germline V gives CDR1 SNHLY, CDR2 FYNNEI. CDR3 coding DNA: TGTGCCAGCAGCCAAAGGGCCAGCGGGGAGACCCAGTACTTC. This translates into CASSQRASGETQYF.

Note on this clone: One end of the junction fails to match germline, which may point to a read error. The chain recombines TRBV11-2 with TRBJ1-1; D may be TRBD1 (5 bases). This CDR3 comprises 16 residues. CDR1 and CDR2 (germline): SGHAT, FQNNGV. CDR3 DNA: TGTGCCAGCAGCCTAGACAGACTGCGAGAGGACACTGAAGCTTTCTTT. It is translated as CASSLDRLREDTEAFF.

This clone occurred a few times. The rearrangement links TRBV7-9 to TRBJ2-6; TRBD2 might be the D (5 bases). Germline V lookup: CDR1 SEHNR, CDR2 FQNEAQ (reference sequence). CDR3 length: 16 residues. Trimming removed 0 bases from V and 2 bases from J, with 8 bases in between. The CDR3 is CASSLARRPGANVLTF. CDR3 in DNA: TGTGCCAGCAGCTTAGCGAGGAGGCCTGGGGCCAACGTCCTGACTTTC.

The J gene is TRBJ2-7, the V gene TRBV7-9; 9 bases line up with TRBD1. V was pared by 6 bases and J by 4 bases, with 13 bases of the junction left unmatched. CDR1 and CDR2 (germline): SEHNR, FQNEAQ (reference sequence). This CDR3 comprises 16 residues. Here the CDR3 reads CASSGTGGGGRYEQYF. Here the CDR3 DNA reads TGTGCCAGCAGTGGAACAGGGGGCGGTGGAAGGTACGAGCAGTACTTC.

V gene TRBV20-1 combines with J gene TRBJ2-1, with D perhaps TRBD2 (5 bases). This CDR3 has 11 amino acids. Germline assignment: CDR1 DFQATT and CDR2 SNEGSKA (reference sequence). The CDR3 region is CRKDFYNEQFF. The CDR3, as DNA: TGCAGGAAGGACTTCTACAATGAGCAGTTCTTC.

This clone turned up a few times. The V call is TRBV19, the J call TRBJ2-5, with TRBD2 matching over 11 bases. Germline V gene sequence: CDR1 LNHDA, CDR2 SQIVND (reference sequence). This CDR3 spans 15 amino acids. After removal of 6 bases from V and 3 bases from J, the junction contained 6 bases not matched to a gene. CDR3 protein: CASSAETSGEETQYF. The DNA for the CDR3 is TGTGCCAGTAGCGCAGAGACTAGCGGGGAAGAGACCCAGTACTTC. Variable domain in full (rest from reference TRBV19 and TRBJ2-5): DGGITQSPKYLFRKEGQNVTLSCEQNLNHDAMYWYRQDPGQGLRLIYYSQIVNDFQKGDIAEGYSVSREKKESFPLTVTSAQKNPTAFYLCASSAETSGEETQYFGPGTRLLVL.

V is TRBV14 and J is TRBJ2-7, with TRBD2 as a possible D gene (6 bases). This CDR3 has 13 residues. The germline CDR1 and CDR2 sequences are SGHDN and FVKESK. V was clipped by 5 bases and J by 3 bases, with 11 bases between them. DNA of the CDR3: TGTGCCAGCAGCGGACTAATCTACTACGAGCAGTACTTC. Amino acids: CASSGLIYYEQYF. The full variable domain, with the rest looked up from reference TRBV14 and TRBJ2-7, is EAGVTQFPSHSVIEKGQTVTLRCDPISGHDNLYWYRRVMGKEIKFLLHFVKESKQDESGMPNNRFLAERTGGTYSTLKVQPAELEDSGVYFCASSGLIYYEQYFGPGTRLTVT.

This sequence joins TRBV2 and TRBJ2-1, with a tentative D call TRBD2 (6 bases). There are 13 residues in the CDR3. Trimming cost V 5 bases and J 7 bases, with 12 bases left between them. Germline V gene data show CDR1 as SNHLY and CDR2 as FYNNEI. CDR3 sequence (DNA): TGTGCCAGCAGTATCCTGGGACTTAATGAGCAGTTCTTC. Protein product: CASSILGLNEQFF.

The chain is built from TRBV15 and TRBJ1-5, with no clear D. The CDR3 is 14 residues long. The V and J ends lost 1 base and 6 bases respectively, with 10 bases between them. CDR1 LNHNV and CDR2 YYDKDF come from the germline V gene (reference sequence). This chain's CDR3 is CATSRGEGGQPQHF. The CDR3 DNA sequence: TGTGCCACCAGCAGAGGAGAAGGAGGTCAGCCCCAGCATTTT.

This CDR3 reads CASIRQGANTEAFF. In nucleotides, the CDR3 is TGTGCCAGTATTAGACAGGGGGCGAACACTGAAGCTTTCTTT. The chain combines TRBV19 with TRBJ1-1; 10 nucleotides align to TRBD1. This CDR3 has 14 amino acids. With V trimmed by 7 bases and J by 1 base, 3 bases remained unmatched. Germline V gene lookup returns CDR1 LNHDA and CDR2 SQIVND (reference sequence).

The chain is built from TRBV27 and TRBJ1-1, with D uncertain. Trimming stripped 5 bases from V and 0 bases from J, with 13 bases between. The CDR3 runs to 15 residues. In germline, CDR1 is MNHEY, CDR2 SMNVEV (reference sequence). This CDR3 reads CASSPQATMNTEAFF. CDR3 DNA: TGTGCCAGCAGTCCCCAGGCGACGATGAACACTGAAGCTTTCTTT.

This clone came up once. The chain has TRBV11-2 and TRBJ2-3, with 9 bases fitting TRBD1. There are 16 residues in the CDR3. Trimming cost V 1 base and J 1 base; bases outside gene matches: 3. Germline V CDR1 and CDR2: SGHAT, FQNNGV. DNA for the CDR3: TGTGCCAGCAGCTTAGGCGGGGACAGGGGCACAGATACGCAGTATTTT. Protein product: CASSLGGDRGTDTQYF.

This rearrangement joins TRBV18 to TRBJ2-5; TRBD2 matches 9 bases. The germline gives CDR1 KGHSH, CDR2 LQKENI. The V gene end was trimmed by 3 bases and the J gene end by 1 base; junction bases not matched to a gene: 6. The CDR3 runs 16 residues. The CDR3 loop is CASSPNPGLAQETQYF. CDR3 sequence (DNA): TGTGCCAGCTCACCCAATCCGGGACTAGCCCAAGAGACCCAGTACTTC.

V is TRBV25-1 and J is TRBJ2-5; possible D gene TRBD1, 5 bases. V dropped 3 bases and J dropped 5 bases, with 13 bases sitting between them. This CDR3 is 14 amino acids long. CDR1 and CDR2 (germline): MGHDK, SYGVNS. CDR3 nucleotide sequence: TGTGCCAGCAGTGAGGGCCAGGGTGATGAGACCCAGTACTTC. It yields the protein CASSEGQGDETQYF.

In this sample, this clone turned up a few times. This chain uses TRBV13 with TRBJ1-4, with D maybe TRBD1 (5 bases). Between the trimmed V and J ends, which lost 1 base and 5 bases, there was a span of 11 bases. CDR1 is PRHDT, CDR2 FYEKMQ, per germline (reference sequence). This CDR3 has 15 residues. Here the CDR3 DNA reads TGTGCCAGCAGCTTAGCAGGGACTCGAAATGAAAAACTGTTTTTT. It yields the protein CASSLAGTRNEKLFF.

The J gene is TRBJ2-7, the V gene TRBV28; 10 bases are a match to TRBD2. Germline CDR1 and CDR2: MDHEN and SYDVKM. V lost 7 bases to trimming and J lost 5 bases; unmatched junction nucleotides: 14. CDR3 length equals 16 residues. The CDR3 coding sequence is TGTGCCAGCACCCCTCTCTCCGCTAGCGGGAGCCACGAGCAGTACTTC. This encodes CASTPLSASGSHEQYF.

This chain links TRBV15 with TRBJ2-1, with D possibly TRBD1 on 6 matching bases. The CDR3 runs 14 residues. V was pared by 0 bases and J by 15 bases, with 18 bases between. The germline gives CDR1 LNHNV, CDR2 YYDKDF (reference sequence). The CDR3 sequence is CATSRDGGLRGLFF. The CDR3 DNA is TGTGCCACCAGCAGAGATGGGGGCCTCAGGGGCCTGTTCTTC.

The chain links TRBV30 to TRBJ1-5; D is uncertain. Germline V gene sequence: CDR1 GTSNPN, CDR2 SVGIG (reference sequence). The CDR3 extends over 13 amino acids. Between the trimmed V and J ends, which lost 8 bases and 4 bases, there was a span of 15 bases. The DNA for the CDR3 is TGTGCCGCGGACGGGGAGGGAAATCAGCCCCAGCATTTT. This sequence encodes CAADGEGNQPQHF.

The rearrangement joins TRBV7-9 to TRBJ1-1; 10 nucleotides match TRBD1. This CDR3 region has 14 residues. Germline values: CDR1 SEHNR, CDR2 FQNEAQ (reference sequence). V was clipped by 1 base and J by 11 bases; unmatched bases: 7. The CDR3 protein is CASSLEDRGPVAFF. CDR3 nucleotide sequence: TGTGCCAGCAGCTTAGAAGACAGGGGGCCGGTGGCTTTCTTT.

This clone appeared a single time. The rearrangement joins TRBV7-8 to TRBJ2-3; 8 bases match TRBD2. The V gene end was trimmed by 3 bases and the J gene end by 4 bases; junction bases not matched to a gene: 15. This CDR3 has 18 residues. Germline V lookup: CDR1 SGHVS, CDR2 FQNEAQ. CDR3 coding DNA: TGTGCCAGCAGCTTCCGACCCTTCCTGAGCGGGAGTGCAGATACGCAGTATTTT. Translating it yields CASSFRPFLSGSADTQYF.

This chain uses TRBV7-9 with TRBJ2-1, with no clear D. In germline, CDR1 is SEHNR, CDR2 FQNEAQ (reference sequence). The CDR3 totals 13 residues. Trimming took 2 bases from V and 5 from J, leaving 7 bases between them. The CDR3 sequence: CASSLSRDNEQFF. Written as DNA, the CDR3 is TGTGCCAGCAGCTTATCACGAGACAATGAGCAGTTCTTC. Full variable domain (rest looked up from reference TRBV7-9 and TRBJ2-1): DTGVSQNPRHKITKRGQNVTFRCDPISEHNRLYWYRQTLGQGPEFLTYFQNEAQLEKSRLLSDRFSAERPKGSFSTLEIQRTEQGDSAMYLCASSLSRDNEQFFGPGTRLTVL.

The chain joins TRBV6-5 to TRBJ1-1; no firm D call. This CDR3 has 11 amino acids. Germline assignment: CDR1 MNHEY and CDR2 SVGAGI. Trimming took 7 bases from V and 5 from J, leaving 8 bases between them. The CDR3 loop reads CASTAGTEAFF. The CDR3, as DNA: TGTGCCAGCACAGCGGGGACTGAAGCTTTCTTT.

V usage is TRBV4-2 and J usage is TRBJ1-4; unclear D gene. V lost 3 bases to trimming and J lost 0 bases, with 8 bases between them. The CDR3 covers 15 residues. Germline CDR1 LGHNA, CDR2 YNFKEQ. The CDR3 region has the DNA TGTGCCAGCAGCCAGGACTTAACAACTAATGAAAAACTGTTTTTT. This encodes CASSQDLTTNEKLFF.

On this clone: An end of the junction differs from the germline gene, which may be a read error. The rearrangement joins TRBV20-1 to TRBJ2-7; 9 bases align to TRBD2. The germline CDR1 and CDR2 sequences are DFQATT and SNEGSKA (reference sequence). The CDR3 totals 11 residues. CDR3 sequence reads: CSARDRGLAHF. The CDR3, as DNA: TGCAGTGCTAGAGATAGGGGACTAGCTCACTTC.